What follows describes a single T cell receptor beta chain. This clonotype was detected only a few times. Its antigen remains unidentified. Base qualities are missing; no much larger clone stands one base away. The CDR1 and CDR2 encoded by the germline V gene are SGDLS and YYNGEE. From the cysteine through the phenylalanine, the CDR3 covers 13 amino acids. Kept here is only the CDR3 DNA, which spans 39 bases and is read in frame from base 1. V is clipped by 0 bases and J by 7 bases, and the sequence between their germline boundaries is 11 bases long. The sample comes from a study of identical twins (dated by TCRdb to 2016 to 2017). At the level of the whole study: To test whether fetal clonotypes persist, this study deep-sequenced TCR alpha and beta repertoires from monozygotic twins, from unrelated adults of various ages, and from cord blood. To rule out contamination, the twin experiments were replicated at different times with different library preparation protocols. The full study reports these points: Fewer insertions were carried by abundant cord blood beta clonotypes; a weaker similar trend was observed in young adult naive repertoires, while no such trend was observed in memory repertoires. Excess twin sharing in beta out-of-frame sequences was weaker because fewer shared sequences lowered the signal-to-noise ratio. Because the same donors could not be followed over many years, the conclusions depended on cross-sectional statistical analysis. Out-of-frame TCR alpha sequences shared between twins showed an excess of low generation-probability sequences compared with coincidental sharing between unrelated individuals. Invariant T cells such as MAIT and iNKT could partly confound zero-insertion analyses, though diverse VJ usage argued against this for most clonotypes. Recombination models systematically underestimated out-of-frame TCR alpha sharing in monozygotic twins but agreed with sharing between unrelated individuals.

Receptor amplification or capture employed 5' RACE. The sample was run on an Illumina HiSeq 2000. A universal primer binding site was added through template switching, and the final cDNA carried a unique molecular identifier so that TCR cDNA molecules could be counted accurately. First-strand cDNA for TCR alpha and beta chains was synthesized from specific primers in the conserved constant-segment region. To control for contamination, every cDNA library carried two barcodes: a SMART-Mk sample barcode plus Illumina barcodes. TruSeq adapter sequences and Illumina sample barcodes were added in two successive PCR steps. The Illumina HiSeq platform was used with custom primers to sequence TCR alpha and beta cDNA libraries. From the authors' description of their analysis: MiGEC processed the raw reads to extract unique molecular identifiers, while MiXCR was used to determine the CDR3 positions. For each individual, recombination models were inferred using an EM algorithm with the repgenHMM and IGoR tools. Shared clonotype analysis was performed with the tcR package in R, normalizing sharing by the product of cloneset sizes. Out-of-frame nonproductive sequences were analyzed to study raw recombination free of thymic and clonal selection effects. TCRdb applied fastp at Q25 and MiXCR to the public reads, then kept only in-frame beta chains. Every entry covers one CDR3 protein and lists the most common genes and DNA from its rows. These V and J calls rely on TCRdb rather than the paper's analysis. This sample gives 250,000 to 350,000 distinct CDR3 sequences in total; less than 9.5% of them show up just once. The top ten hold approximately 6.6% of the sample.

Every donor was a healthy Caucasian. The twin cohort comprised three pairs of female monozygotic twins, all aged roughly 18 to 29 years. Positive isolation kits from Invitrogen were used to isolate CD4+ and CD8+ T cell populations. These same records also appear under a second study, on yellow fever vaccine responses in identical twins. That second report states: According to the authors, the vaccine-induced T cell response in identical twins seemed to be partly convergent and partly specific to each individual. In the study, vaccine-responding T cell clones were precisely tracked in identical twins.

The TCR originated in a woman between 18 and 30 years old in good health. The V and J genes are TRBV9 and TRBJ2-7; possibly the D gene is TRBD2, per 5 matching bases. Sequenced: CD8+ T cells sorted from blood. CDR3 region: CASSVGGKGEQYF. The nucleotide sequence reads as follows: TGTGCCAGCAGCGTAGGAGGGAAAGGGGAGCAGTACTTC.